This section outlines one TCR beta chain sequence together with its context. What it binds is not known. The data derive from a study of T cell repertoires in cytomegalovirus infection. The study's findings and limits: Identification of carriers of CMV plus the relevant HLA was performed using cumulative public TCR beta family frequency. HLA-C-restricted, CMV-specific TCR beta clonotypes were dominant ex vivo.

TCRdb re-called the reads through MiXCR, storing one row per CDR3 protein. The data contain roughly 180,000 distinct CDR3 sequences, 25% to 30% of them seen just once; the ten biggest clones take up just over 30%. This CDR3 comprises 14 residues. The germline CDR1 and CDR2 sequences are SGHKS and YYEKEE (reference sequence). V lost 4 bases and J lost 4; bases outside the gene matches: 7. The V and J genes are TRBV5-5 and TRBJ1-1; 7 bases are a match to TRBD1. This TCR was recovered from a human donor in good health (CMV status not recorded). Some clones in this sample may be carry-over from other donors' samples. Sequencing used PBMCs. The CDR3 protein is CASSQGQSFTEAFF. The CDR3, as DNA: TGTGCCAGCAGCCAGGGACAGTCATTCACTGAAGCTTTCTTT. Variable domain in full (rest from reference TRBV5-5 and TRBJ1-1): DAGVTQSPTHLIKTRGQQVTLRCSPISGHKSVSWYQQVLGQGPQFIFQYYEKEERGRGNFPDRFSARQFPNYSSELNVNALLLGDSALYLCASSQGQSFTEAFFGQGTRLTVV.